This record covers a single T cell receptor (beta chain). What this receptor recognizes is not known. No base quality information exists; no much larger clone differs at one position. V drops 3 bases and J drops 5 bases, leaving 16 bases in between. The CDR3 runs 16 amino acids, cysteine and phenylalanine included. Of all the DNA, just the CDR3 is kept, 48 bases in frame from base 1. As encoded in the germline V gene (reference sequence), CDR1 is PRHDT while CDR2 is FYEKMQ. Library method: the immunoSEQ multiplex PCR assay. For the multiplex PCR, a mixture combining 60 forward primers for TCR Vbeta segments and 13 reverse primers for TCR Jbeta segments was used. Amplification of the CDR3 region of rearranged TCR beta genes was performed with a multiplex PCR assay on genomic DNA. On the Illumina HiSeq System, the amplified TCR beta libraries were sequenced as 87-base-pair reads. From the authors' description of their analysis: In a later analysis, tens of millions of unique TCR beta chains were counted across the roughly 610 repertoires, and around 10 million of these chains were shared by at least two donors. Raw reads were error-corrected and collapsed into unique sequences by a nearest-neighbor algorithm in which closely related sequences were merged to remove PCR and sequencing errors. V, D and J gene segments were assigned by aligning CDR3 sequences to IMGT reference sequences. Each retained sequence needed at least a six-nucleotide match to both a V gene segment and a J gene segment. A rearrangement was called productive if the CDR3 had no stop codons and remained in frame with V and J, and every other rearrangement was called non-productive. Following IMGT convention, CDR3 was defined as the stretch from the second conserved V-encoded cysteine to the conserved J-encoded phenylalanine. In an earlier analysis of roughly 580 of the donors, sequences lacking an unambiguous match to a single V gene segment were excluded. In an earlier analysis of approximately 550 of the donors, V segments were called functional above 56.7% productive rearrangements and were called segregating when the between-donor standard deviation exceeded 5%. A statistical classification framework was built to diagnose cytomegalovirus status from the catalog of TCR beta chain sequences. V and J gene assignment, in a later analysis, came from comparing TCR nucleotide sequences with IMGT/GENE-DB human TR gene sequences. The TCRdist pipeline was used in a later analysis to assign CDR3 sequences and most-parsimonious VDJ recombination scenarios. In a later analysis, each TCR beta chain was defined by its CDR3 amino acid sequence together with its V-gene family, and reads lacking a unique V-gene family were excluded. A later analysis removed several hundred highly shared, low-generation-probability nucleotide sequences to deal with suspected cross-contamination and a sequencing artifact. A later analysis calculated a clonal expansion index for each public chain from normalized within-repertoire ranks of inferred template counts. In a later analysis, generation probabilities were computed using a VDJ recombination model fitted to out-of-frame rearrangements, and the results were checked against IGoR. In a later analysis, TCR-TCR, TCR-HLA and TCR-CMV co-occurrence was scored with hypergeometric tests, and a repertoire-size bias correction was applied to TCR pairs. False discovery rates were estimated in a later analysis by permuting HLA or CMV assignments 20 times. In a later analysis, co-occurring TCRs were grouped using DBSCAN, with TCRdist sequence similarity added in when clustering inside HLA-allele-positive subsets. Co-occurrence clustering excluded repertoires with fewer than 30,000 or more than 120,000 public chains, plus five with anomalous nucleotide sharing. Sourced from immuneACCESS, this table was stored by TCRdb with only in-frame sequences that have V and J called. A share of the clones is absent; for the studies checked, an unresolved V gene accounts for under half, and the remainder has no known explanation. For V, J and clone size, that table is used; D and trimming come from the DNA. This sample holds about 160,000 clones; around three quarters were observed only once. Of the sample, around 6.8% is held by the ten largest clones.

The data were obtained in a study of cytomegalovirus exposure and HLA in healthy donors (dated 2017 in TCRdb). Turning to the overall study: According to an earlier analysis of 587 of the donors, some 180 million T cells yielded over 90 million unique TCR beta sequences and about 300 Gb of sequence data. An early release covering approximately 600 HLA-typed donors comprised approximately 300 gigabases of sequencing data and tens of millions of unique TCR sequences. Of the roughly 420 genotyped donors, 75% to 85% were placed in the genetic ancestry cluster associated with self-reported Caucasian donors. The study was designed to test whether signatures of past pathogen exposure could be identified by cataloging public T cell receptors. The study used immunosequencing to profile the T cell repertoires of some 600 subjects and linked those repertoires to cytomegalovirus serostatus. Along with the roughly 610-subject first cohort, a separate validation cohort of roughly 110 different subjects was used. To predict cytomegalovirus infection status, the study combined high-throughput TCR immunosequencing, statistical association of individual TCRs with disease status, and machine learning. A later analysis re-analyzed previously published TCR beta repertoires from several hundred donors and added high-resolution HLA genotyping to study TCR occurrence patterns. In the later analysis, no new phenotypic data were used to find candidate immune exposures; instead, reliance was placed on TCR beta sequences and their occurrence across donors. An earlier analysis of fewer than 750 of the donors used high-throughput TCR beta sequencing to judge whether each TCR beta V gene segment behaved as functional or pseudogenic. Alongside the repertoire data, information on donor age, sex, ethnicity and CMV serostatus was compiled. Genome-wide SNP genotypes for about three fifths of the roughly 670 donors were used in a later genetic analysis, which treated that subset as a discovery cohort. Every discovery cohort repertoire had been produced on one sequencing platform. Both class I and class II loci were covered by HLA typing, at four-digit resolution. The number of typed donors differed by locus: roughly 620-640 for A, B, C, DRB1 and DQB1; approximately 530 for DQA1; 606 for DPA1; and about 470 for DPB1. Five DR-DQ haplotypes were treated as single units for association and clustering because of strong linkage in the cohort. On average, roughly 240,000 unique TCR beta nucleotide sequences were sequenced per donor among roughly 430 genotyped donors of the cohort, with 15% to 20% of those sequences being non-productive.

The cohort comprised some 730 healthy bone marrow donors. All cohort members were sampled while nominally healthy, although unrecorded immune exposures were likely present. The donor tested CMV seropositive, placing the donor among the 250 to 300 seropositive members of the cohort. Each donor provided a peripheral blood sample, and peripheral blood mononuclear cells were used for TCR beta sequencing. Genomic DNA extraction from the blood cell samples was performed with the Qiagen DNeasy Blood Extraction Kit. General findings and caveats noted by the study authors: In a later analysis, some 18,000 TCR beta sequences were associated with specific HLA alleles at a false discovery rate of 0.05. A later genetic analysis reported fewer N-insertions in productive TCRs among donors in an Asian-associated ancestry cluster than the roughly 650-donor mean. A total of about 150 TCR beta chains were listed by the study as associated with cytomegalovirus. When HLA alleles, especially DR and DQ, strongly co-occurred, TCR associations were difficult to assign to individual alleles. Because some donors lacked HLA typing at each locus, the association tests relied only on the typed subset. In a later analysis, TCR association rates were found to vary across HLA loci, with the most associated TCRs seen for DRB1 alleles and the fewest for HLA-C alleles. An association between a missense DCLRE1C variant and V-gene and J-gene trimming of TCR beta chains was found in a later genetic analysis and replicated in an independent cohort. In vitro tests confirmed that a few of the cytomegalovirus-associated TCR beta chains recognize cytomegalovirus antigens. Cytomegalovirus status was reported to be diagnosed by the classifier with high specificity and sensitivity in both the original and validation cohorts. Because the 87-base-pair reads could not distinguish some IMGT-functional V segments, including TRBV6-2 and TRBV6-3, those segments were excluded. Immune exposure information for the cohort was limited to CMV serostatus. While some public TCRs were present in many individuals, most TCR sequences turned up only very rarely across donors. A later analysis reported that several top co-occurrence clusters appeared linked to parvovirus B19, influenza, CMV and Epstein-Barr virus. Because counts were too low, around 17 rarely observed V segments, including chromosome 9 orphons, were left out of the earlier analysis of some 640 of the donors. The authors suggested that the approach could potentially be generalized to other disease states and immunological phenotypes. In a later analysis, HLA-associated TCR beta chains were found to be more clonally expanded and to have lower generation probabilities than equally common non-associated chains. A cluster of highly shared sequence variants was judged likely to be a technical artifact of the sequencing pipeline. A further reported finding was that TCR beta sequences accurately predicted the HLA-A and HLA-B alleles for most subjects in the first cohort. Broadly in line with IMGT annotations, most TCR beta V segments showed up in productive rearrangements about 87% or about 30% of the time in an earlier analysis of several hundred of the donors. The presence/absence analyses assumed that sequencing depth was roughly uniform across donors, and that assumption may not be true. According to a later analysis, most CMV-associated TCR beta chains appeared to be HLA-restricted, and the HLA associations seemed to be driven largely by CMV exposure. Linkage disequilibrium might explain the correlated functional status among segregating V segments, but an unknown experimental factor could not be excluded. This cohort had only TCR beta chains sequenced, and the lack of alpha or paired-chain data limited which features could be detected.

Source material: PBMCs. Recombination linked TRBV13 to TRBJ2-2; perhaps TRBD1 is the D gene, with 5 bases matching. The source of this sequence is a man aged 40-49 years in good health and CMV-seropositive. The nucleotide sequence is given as TGTGCCAGCAGCTTGTCTTTTCATAAGGGGACCGGGGAGCTGTTTTTT. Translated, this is CASSLSFHKGTGELFF.